The 19 T cell receptor beta chains below come from one sample, sequenced in a study of T cell changes during pregnancy in multiple sclerosis. The protocol was immunoSEQ multiplex PCR, while the TCRdb copy is restricted to in-frame clones and leaves out a portion. The sample has approximately 92,000 clones; around 92% are singletons. This specimen was peripheral blood, taken in the first trimester of pregnancy. The receptor set was obtained from a female donor with multiple sclerosis, enrolled in a pregnancy study.

The rearrangement links TRBV28 to TRBJ1-2, with D maybe TRBD1 (6 bases). In germline, CDR1 is MDHEN, CDR2 SYDVKM. V gave up 6 bases and J gave up 4 bases, with 9 bases separating them. This CDR3 is 12 amino acids long. The CDR3, as DNA: TGTGCCAGCAGCCTGGACAGCTATGGCTACACCTTC. It is translated as CASSLDSYGYTF.

The chain carries TRBV29-1 and TRBJ2-1, with TRBD1 as a possible D gene (6 bases). This CDR3 contains 14 residues. CDR1 SQVTM and CDR2 ANQGSEA come from the germline V gene. The ends were cut back, 6 bases at V and 0 bases at J, with 12 bases in the middle. This CDR3 reads CSVGAPVSYNEQFF. In DNA form, the CDR3 reads TGCAGCGTGGGGGCCCCCGTCTCCTACAATGAGCAGTTCTTC.

The rearrangement uses TRBV7-2 and TRBJ2-7; no clear D gene. V was cut by 0 bases and J by 3 bases, with 9 bases left in between. This CDR3 region has 14 residues. The V gene's germline CDR1 is SGHTA and CDR2 FQGNSA. The CDR3 region is CASSLAHPSYEQYF. CDR3 bases: TGTGCCAGCAGCTTAGCGCATCCGAGCTACGAGCAGTACTTC.

The chain combines TRBV6-6 with TRBJ2-5; D is unclear. In germline, CDR1 is MNHNY, CDR2 SVGAGI (reference sequence). The CDR3 loop spans 13 amino acids. Trimming left V 2 bases short and J 3 bases short, with 7 bases between. The CDR3 coding sequence is TGTGCCAGCAGTTACCGGGTTAAAGAGACCCAGTACTTC. This codes for CASSYRVKETQYF.

About this clone itself: At one boundary the junction diverges from the germline segment, which might be a read error. The chain employs TRBV30 and TRBJ2-1; possible D gene TRBD1, 6 bases. The V gene's germline CDR1 is GTSNPN and CDR2 SVGIG (reference sequence). This CDR3 has 16 amino acids. CDR3 in DNA: TGTGCCTGGAGTGTACTAAGGGGCAGGGGCGATATGGAGCTGTTCTTC. As protein: CAWSVLRGRGDMELFF.

V and J are TRBV5-1 and TRBJ2-2, with 9 bases lining up with TRBD2. V shed 2 bases, J shed 2 bases, and the junction held 4 bases outside the gene matches. CDR1 and CDR2 (germline): SGHRS, YFSETQ. The CDR3 is 16 residues long. The CDR3 region has the DNA TGCGCCAGCAGCTTCTCGACTAGCGGTAACACCGGGGAGCTGTTTTTT. Translating it yields CASSFSTSGNTGELFF.

The V and J genes are TRBV6-1 and TRBJ1-5; the match to TRBD1 covers 10 bases. V lost 4 bases to trimming and J lost 4 bases; unmatched junction nucleotides: 7. The CDR3 loop spans 16 amino acids. Looked up from germline, CDR1 is MNHNS and CDR2 is SASEGT. Here the CDR3 DNA reads TGTGCCAGCAGTGCCCGGGACAGGGGTCGAAATCAGCCCCAGCATTTT. This gives the protein CASSARDRGRNQPQHF.

This chain joins TRBV5-4 and TRBJ1-1; tentatively, D is TRBD1 (6 bases). The V and J ends lost 4 bases and 1 base respectively, with 14 bases between them. Germline loops: CDR1 SGHNT, CDR2 YYREEE (reference sequence). This CDR3 is 15 amino acids long. This CDR3 reads CASSPIQGGNTEAFF. CDR3 in DNA: TGTGCCAGCAGCCCTATACAAGGGGGGAACACTGAAGCTTTCTTT.

The chain joins TRBV6-1 to TRBJ2-1; TRBD2 is a possible D gene (6 bases). This CDR3 has 16 residues. Germline-derived CDR1 and CDR2 are MNHNS and SASEGT. The V gene lost 4 bases and the J gene lost 6 bases, with 19 bases spanning the gap. The CDR3 DNA sequence: TGTGCCAGCAGTGGACGCCCGGGGGAGGTATTCAATGAGCAGTTCTTC. Encoded protein: CASSGRPGEVFNEQFF.

This chain links TRBV7-2 with TRBJ1-1; tentative D call: TRBD1 (5 bases). This CDR3 comprises 12 residues. V was cut by 6 bases and J by 4 bases, with 9 bases left in between. CDR1 and CDR2 (germline): SGHTA, FQGNSA. The CDR3 sequence is CASRGGSTEAFF. In DNA, the CDR3 is TGTGCCAGCAGGGGGGGAAGCACTGAAGCTTTCTTT. Looking up the rest from reference TRBV7-2 and TRBJ1-1 gives the full variable domain: GAGVSQSPSNKVTEKGKDVELRCDPISGHTALYWYRQSLGQGLEFLIYFQGNSAPDKSGLPSDRFSAERTGGSVSTLTIQRTQQEDSAVYLCASRGGSTEAFFGQGTRLTVV.

The chain couples TRBV5-4 to TRBJ2-7; a weak D match, TRBD1 (6 bases). V lost 7 bases, J lost 1 base, and 12 bases lay in between. The germline CDR1 and CDR2 sequences are SGHNT and YYREEE (reference sequence). The CDR3 loop spans 13 amino acids. CDR3 bases: TGTGCCAGCGGAGACAGGATGTCCTACGAGCAGTACTTC. This gives the protein CASGDRMSYEQYF.

The chain has TRBV5-6 and TRBJ2-1; 7 bases line up with TRBD1. Trimming cost V 4 bases and J 8 bases; bases outside gene matches: 9. The CDR3 runs 14 residues. Germline V gene sequence: CDR1 SGHDT, CDR2 YYEEEE. Here the CDR3 reads CASSPTGQLHEQFF. CDR3 bases: TGTGCCAGCAGCCCGACAGGGCAATTACATGAGCAGTTCTTC.

The chain combines TRBV9 with TRBJ2-3; D is ambiguous. The CDR3 runs to 12 residues. Trimming took 0 bases from V and 6 from J, leaving 5 bases between them. Germline V gene sequence: CDR1 SGDLS, CDR2 YYNGEE. CDR3 amino acids: CASSVDMDTQYF. In DNA, the CDR3 is TGTGCCAGCAGCGTAGATATGGATACGCAGTATTTT.

J is TRBJ2-3 and V is TRBV2; the match to TRBD2 covers 7 bases. Trimming at V came to 4 bases and at J to 1 base, leaving 5 bases not matched to a gene. The germline V gene has CDR1 SNHLY and CDR2 FYNNEI. The CDR3 contains 15 residues. CDR3 protein: CASSARTSGTDTQYF. DNA for the CDR3: TGTGCCAGCAGTGCCCGAACTAGCGGCACAGATACGCAGTATTTT.

This rearrangement joins TRBV28 to TRBJ2-7; 9 bases agree with TRBD1. This CDR3 is built from 13 residues. CDR1 is MDHEN, CDR2 SYDVKM, per germline. With 8 bases clipped from V and 4 bases from J, the junction kept 6 bases outside the gene matches. The CDR3 DNA follows: TGTGCCAGCTTCGACAGGGGGGCGTACGAGCAGTACTTC. Its translation is CASFDRGAYEQYF. The complete variable domain, with remaining parts taken from reference TRBV28 and TRBJ2-7, reads DVKVTQSSRYLVKRTGEKVFLECVQDMDHENMFWYRQDPGLGLRLIYFSYDVKMKEKGDIPEGYSVSREKKERFSLILESASTNQTSMYLCASFDRGAYEQYFGPGTRLTVT.

CDR3 sequence reads: CASSHLRTDAGGGEQFF. CDR3 DNA: TGTGCCAGCAGCCACCTCCGGACGGACGCGGGAGGGGGCGAGCAGTTCTTC. The chain joins TRBV4-2 to TRBJ2-1; 9 bases are a match to TRBD2. Germline V gene sequence: CDR1 LGHNA, CDR2 YNFKEQ. With V trimmed by 3 bases and J by 10 bases, 16 bases remained unmatched. This CDR3 spans 17 amino acids.

The chain uses TRBV6-5 and TRBJ2-7; a possible D gene is TRBD1 (6 bases). CDR1 and CDR2 from the germline V gene are MNHEY and SVGAGI. V shed 2 bases and J shed 5 bases, with 13 bases lying between them. This CDR3 is built from 14 residues. The CDR3 sequence: CASSYDRLGNEQYF. The CDR3 DNA is TGTGCCAGCAGTTACGACAGGTTGGGAAACGAGCAGTACTTC.

The chain links TRBV9 to TRBJ1-2; 8 nucleotides agree with TRBD1. The J segment lost 8 bases and the V segment lost 5 bases, leaving 2 bases of the junction unmatched. The CDR3 consists of 11 residues. Per germline, CDR1 SGDLS and CDR2 YYNGEE. Written as DNA, the CDR3 is TGTGCCAGCAGACAGGGGGGCGGCTACACCTTC. It translates to CASRQGGGYTF. Filled out from reference TRBV9 and TRBJ1-2, the complete variable domain reads DSGVTQTPKHLITATGQRVTLRCSPRSGDLSVYWYQQSLDQGLQFLIQYYNGEERAKGNILERFSAQQFPDLHSELNLSSLELGDSALYFCASRQGGGYTFGSGTRLTVV.

The rearrangement links TRBV5-1 to TRBJ2-7, with TRBD2 matching over 12 bases. Germline CDR1 SGHRS, CDR2 YFSETQ. This CDR3 comprises 17 residues. V trimming: 4 bases; J trimming: 6 bases; junction bases outside the gene matches: 14. The CDR3 region is CASSLGTSGPVGLEQYF. The CDR3 DNA sequence: TGCGCCAGCAGCCTAGGGACTAGCGGGCCGGTCGGGCTCGAGCAGTACTTC. The whole variable domain, filled in from reference TRBV5-1 and TRBJ2-7, reads KAGVTQTPRYLIKTRGQQVTLSCSPISGHRSVSWYQQTPGQGLQFLFEYFSETQRNKGNFPGRFSGRQFSNSRSEMNVSTLELGDSALYLCASSLGTSGPVGLEQYFGPGTRLTVT.